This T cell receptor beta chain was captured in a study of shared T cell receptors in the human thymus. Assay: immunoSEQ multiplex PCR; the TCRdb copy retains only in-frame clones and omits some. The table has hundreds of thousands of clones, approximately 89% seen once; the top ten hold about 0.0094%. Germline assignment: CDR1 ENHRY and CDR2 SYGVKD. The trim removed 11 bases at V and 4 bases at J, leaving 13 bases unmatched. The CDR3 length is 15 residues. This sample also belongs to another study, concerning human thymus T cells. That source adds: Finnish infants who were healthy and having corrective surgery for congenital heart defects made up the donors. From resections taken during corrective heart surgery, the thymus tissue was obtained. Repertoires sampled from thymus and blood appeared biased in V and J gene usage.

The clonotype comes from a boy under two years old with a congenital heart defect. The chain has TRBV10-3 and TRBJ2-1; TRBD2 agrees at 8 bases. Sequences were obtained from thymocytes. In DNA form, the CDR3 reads TGTGCCCTACTATCTCGAGCGGGGGATTACAATGAGCAGTTCTTC. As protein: CALLSRAGDYNEQFF.